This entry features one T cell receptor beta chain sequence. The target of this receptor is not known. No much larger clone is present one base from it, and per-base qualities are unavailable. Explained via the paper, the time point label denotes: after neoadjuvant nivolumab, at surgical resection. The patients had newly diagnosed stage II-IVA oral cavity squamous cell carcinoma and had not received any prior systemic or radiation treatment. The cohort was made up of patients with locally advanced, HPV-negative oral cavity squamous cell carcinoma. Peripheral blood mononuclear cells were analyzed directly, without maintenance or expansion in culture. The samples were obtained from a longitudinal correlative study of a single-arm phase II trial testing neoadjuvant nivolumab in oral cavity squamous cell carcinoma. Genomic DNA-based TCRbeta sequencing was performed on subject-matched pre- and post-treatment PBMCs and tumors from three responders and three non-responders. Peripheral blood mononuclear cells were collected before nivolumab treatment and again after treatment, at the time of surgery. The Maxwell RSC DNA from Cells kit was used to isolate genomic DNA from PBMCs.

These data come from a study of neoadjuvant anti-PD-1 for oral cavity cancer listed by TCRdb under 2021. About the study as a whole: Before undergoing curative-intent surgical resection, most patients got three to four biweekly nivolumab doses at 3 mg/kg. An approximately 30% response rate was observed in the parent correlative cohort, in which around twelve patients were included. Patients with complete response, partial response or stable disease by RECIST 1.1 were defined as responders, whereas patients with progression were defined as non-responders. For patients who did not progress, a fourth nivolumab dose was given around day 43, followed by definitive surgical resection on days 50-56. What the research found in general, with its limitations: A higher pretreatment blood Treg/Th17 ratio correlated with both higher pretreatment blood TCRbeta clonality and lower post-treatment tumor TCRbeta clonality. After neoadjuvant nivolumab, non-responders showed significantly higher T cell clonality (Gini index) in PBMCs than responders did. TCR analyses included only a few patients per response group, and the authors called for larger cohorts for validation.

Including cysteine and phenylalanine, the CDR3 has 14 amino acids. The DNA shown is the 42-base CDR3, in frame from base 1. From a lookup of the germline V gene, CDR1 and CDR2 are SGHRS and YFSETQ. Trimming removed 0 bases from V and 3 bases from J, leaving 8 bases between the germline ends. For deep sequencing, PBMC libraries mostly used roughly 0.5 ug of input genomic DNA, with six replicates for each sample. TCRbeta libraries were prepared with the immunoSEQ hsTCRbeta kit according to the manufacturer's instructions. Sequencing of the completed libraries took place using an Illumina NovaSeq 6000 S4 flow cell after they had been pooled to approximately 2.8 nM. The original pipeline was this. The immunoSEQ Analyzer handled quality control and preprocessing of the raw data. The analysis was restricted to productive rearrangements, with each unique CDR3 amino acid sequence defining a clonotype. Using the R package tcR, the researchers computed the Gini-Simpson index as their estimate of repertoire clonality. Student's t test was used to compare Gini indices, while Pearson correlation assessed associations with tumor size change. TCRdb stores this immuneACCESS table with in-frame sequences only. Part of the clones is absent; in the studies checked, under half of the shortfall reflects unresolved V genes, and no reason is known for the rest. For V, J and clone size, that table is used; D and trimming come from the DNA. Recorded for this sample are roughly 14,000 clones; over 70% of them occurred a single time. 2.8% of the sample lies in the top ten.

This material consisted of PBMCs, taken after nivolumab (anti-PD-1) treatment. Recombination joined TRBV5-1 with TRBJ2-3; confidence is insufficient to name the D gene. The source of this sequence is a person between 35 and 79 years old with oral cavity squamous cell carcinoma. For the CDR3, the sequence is CASSLDGSTDTQYF. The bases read TGCGCCAGCAGCTTGGACGGGTCGACAGATACGCAGTATTTT. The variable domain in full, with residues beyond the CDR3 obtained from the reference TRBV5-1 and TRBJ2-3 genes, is KAGVTQTPRYLIKTRGQQVTLSCSPISGHRSVSWYQQTPGQGLQFLFEYFSETQRNKGNFPGRFSGRQFSNSRSEMNVSTLELGDSALYLCASSLDGSTDTQYFGPGTRLTVL.